The 12 T cell receptor beta chains reported below all come from one sample, sequenced in a study of post-analysis software for immune sequencing data. Study-level points and caveats: A handful of TRBV segments were significantly more frequent in patients than in controls. TRBV5-6, TRBV5-1 and TRBV20-1 were among these segments.

The TCR beta cDNA libraries contained unique molecular identifiers. In TCRdb, the PCR reads were re-called with MiXCR into one record per CDR3 protein. The sample carries fewer than 850,000 distinct CDR3 sequences, 25% to 30% recorded once. Their target antigens are unknown. The sequenced sample consisted of blood. The receptor source for this set is a girl aged 5-17 years with multiple sclerosis.

V is TRBV5-1 and J is TRBJ2-2; the D is unclear. The V gene's germline CDR1 is SGHRS and CDR2 YFSETQ. The ends were cut back, 7 bases at V and 6 bases at J, with 13 bases in the middle. This CDR3 is 13 amino acids long. CDR3 amino acids: CASRPVDPGELFF. CDR3 nucleotide sequence: TGCGCCAGCCGCCCCGTGGATCCCGGGGAGCTGTTTTTT. The entire variable domain, with the rest obtained from reference TRBV5-1 and TRBJ2-2, is as follows: KAGVTQTPRYLIKTRGQQVTLSCSPISGHRSVSWYQQTPGQGLQFLFEYFSETQRNKGNFPGRFSGRQFSNSRSEMNVSTLELGDSALYLCASRPVDPGELFFGEGSRLTVL.

In DNA, the CDR3 is TGTGCCAGCAGTGAATTAGCGGGGGGTCACGGTGAGCAGTTCTTC. Amino acid sequence: CASSELAGGHGEQFF. The rearrangement joins TRBV6-4 to TRBJ2-1; 10 bases agree with TRBD2. This CDR3 spans 15 amino acids. V trimming: 3 bases; J trimming: 9 bases; junction bases outside the gene matches: 8. Germline V gene lookup returns CDR1 MRHNA and CDR2 SNTAGT.

This clonotype has only a few counts. The rearrangement uses TRBV12-3 or TRBV12-4 and TRBJ2-1, with TRBD2 matching over 15 bases. The V and J ends lost 5 bases and 4 bases, in that order; junction bases with no gene match: 6. The CDR3 length is 17 residues. Here the CDR3 reads CASSPGLAGGGYNEQFF. The DNA of the CDR3 is TGTGCCAGCAGTCCCGGACTAGCGGGAGGGGGTTACAATGAGCAGTTCTTC.

A note on this clonotype: A much bigger clone sits one base away, suggesting this may be a read error. This CDR3 is CASSPPDRITDTQYF. The DNA for the CDR3 is TGTGCCAGCAGTCCCCCGGACAGGATCACAGATACGCAGTATTTT. The gene calls are TRBV25-1 and TRBJ2-3; 7 bases match TRBD1. Trimming took 5 bases from V and 2 from J; bases not matched to a gene: 7. The germline V gene has CDR1 MGHDK and CDR2 SYGVNS. The CDR3 spans 15 residues.

This clonotype has just a few counts. The chain recombines TRBV7-8 with TRBJ2-1; D call uncertain. V was clipped by 1 base and J by 10 bases, with 11 bases between them. The CDR3 has 13 residues. Germline V gene sequence: CDR1 SGHVS, CDR2 FQNEAQ. CDR3 loop: CASSLDTADEQFF. CDR3 in DNA: TGTGCCAGCAGCTTAGACACAGCAGACGAGCAGTTCTTC.

The chain links TRBV7-9 to TRBJ2-3; D gene uncertain. V was pared by 2 bases and J by 6 bases, with 9 bases between. CDR1 and CDR2 (germline): SEHNR, FQNEAQ (reference sequence). This CDR3 is 13 amino acids long. The CDR3 loop is CASSLQTRDTQYF. CDR3 nucleotides: TGTGCCAGCAGCTTACAGACTCGGGATACGCAGTATTTT.

As to this clonotype: This sequence may be a read error, since a much larger clone differs from it by one base. The gene calls are TRBV5-1 and TRBJ2-1; unclear D gene. The CDR3 is 13 amino acids. Germline V gene data show CDR1 as SGHRS and CDR2 as YFSETQ. This CDR3 reads CASSLGLTNVQFF. DNA of the CDR3: TGCGCCAGCAGCCTGGGCCTCACCAATGTGCAGTTCTTC.

This clonotype has only one observation. The genes are TRBV25-1 and TRBJ1-2, with D perhaps matching TRBD1 (5 bases). The CDR3 runs to 14 residues. Trimming cost V 0 bases and J 7 bases, with 12 bases left between them. From germline, CDR1 is MGHDK and CDR2 SYGVNS. CDR3 sequence: CASSEYGDWRGYTF. The DNA of the CDR3 is TGTGCCAGCAGTGAATACGGGGACTGGCGTGGCTACACCTTC.

This chain links TRBV12-3 or TRBV12-4 with TRBJ2-1, with TRBD2 identical over 10 bases. The V gene end was trimmed by 4 bases and the J gene end by 9 bases; junction bases not matched to a gene: 9. There are 15 residues in the CDR3. CDR3 in amino acids: CASSSASGSPVEQFF. The DNA of the CDR3 is TGTGCCAGCAGTTCGGCTAGCGGGAGTCCTGTTGAGCAGTTCTTC.

The table lists this clonotype with many counts. CDR3 nucleotide sequence: TGTGCCACCCGACAGGGCCGTAAGAATCAGCCCCAGCATTTT. It translates to CATRQGRKNQPQHF. This chain connects TRBV6-5 to TRBJ1-5; 7 bases agree with TRBD1. V shed 10 bases, J shed 4 bases, and the junction held 10 bases outside the gene matches. The CDR3 sequence is 14 residues long. The germline V gene encodes CDR1 MNHEY and CDR2 SVGAGI.

The V and J genes are TRBV7-2 and TRBJ2-4; D remains ambiguous. This CDR3 has 14 residues. The V gene's germline CDR1 is SGHTA and CDR2 FQGNSA. V was shortened by 2 bases and J by 0 bases, with 5 bases between the two germline ends. In DNA, the CDR3 is TGTGCCAGCAGCTTAAGTCCAGCCAAAAACATTCAGTACTTC. It yields the protein CASSLSPAKNIQYF.

The chain is built from TRBV27 and TRBJ1-3, with D unresolved. The CDR3 runs to 12 residues. V was cut by 8 bases and J by 9 bases, with 14 bases left in between. Germline CDR1 and CDR2: MNHEY and SMNVEV (reference sequence). For the CDR3, the DNA is TGTGCCAGCGGACCGGGCCCTGGCACCATATATTTT. Translating it yields CASGPGPGTIYF.